This T cell receptor beta chain was recorded in a study of T cells after yellow fever vaccination. A single record per CDR3 protein comes from TCRdb applying MiXCR to the 5' RACE reads. This sample carries 100,000 to 150,000 distinct CDR3 sequences, 13% to 15% of them seen once, and the ten largest clones take roughly 43%. V lost 7 bases and J 2 bases, leaving 15 bases between the germline ends. The CDR3 has 15 amino acids. The TCR was taken from a man younger than 30 who received the YFV17D yellow fever vaccine. This specimen consisted of CD8+ T cells sorted from PBMCs, obtained 5 days after the yellow fever booster vaccination. The chain couples TRBV23-1 to TRBJ1-5; TRBD1 is a possible D gene (5 bases). Being an ORF, TRBV23-1 has a function that is uncertain. CDR3 sequence reads: CASTSGRDGNQPQHF. The CDR3, as DNA: TGCGCCAGCACCTCGGGGAGGGACGGCAATCAGCCCCAGCATTTT.